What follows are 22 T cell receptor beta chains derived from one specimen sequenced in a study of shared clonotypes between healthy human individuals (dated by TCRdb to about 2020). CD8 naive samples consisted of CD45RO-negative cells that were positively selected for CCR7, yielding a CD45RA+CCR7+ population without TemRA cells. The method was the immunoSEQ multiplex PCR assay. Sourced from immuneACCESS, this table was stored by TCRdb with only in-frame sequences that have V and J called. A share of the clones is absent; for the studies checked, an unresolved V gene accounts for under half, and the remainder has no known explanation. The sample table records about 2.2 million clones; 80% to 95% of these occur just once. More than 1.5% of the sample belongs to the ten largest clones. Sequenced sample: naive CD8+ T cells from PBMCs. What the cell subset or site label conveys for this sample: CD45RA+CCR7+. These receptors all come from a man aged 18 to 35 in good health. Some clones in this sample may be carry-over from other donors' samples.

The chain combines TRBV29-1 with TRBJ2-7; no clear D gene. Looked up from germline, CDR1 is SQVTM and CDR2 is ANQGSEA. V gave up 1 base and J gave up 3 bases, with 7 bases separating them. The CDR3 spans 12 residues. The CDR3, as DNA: TGCAGCGTTGAAGCCGGCAGCTACGAGCAGTACTTC. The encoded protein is CSVEAGSYEQYF.

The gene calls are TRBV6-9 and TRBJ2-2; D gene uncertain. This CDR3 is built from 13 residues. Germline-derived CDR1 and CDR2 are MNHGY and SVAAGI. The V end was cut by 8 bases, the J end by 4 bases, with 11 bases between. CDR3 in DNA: TGTGCCAGCGGTATTACAGCCACCGGGGAGCTGTTTTTT. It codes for CASGITATGELFF.

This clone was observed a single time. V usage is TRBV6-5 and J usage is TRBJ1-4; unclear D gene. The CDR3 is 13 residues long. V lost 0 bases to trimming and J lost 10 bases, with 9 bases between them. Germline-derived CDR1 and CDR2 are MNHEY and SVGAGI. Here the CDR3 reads CASSYSGSGKLFF. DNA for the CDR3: TGTGCCAGCAGTTACTCCGGGAGTGGAAAACTGTTTTTT.

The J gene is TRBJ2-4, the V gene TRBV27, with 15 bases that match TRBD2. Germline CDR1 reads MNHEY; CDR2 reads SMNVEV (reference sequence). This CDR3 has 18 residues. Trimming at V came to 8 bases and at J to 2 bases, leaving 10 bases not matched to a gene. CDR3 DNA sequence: TGTGCCAGCGACAGGACTAGCGGGAGGGCCAGGTCCAAAAACATTCAGTACTTC. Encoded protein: CASDRTSGRARSKNIQYF.

The CDR3 protein is CASSPGMAGELFF. CDR3 bases: TGTGCCAGCAGCCCGGGGATGGCCGGGGAGCTGTTTTTT. The chain uses TRBV9 and TRBJ2-2, with D possibly being TRBD2 (5 bases). Germline assignment: CDR1 SGDLS and CDR2 YYNGEE. The CDR3 sequence is 13 residues long. V shed 4 bases and J shed 6 bases, with 10 bases lying between them.

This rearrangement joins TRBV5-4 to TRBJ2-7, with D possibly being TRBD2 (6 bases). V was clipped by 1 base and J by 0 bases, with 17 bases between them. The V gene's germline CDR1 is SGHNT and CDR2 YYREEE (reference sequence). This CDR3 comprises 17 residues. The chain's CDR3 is CASSLLPVAVSSYEQYF. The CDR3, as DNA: TGTGCCAGCAGCTTGCTCCCTGTAGCGGTGAGCTCCTACGAGCAGTACTTC.

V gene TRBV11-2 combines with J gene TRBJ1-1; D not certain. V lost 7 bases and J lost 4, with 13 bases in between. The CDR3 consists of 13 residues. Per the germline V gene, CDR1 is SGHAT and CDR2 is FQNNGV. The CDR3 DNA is TGTGCCAGCACCTGCCCGGGATGCACTGAAGCTTTCTTT. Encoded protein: CASTCPGCTEAFF.

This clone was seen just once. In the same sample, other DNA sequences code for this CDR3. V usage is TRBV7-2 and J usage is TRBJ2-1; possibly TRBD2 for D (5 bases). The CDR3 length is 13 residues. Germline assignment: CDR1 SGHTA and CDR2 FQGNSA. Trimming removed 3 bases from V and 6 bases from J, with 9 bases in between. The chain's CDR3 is CASSFGGPNEQFF. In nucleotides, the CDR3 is TGTGCCAGCAGCTTCGGCGGGCCCAATGAGCAGTTCTTC.

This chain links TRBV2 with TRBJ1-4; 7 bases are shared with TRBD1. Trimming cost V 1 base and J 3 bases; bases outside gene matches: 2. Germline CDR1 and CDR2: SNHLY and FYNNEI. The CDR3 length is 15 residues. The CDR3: CASSEGGGANEKLFF. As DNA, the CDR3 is TGTGCCAGCAGTGAAGGAGGGGGCGCTAATGAAAAACTGTTTTTT.

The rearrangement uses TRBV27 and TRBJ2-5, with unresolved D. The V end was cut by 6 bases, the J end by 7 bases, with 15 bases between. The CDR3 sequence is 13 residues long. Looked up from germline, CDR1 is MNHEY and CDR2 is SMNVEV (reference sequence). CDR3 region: CASSHGPLGTQYF. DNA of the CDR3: TGTGCCAGCAGCCACGGGCCTTTGGGGACCCAGTACTTC.

The CDR3 protein is CSVRLAGFYEQYF. The CDR3 nucleotides read TGCAGCGTCAGACTAGCGGGGTTCTACGAGCAGTACTTC. V is TRBV29-1 and J is TRBJ2-7, with 11 bases identical to TRBD2. The ends lost 6 bases at V and 3 bases at J; junction bases unmatched: 4. Germline V gene lookup returns CDR1 SQVTM and CDR2 ANQGSEA. CDR3 size: 13 residues.

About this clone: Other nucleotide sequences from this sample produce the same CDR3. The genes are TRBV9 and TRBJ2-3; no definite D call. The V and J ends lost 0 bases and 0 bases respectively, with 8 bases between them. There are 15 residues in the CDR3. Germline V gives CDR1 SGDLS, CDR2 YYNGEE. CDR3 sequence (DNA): TGTGCCAGCAGCGTAGGCCAGATAAGCACAGATACGCAGTATTTT. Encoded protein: CASSVGQISTDTQYF. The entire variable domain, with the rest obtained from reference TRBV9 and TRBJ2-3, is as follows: DSGVTQTPKHLITATGQRVTLRCSPRSGDLSVYWYQQSLDQGLQFLIQYYNGEERAKGNILERFSAQQFPDLHSELNLSSLELGDSALYFCASSVGQISTDTQYFGPGTRLTVL.

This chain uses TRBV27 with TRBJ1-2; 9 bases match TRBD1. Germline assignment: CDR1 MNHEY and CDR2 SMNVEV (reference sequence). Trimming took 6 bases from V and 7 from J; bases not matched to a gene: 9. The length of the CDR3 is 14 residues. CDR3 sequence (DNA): TGTGCCAGCAGAGTAACAGGGGGCGCATCTGGCTACACCTTC. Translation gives CASRVTGGASGYTF.

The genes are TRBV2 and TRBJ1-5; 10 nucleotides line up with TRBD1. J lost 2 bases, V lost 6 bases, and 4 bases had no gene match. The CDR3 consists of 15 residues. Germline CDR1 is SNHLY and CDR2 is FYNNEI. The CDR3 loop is CASRAGQGGNQPQHF. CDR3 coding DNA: TGTGCCAGCAGAGCTGGACAGGGGGGCAATCAGCCCCAGCATTTT.

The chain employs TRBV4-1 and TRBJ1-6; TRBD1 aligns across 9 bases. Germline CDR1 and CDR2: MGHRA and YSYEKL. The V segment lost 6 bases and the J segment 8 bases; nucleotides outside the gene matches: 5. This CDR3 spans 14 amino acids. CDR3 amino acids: CASSQDRGDSPLHF. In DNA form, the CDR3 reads TGCGCCAGCAGTCAGGACAGGGGAGATTCACCCCTCCACTTT.

The CDR3 DNA reads TGTGCCAGCAGCCTGAACCCCGGGCTAGCGACGGATACGCAGTATTTT. Protein: CASSLNPGLATDTQYF. The gene calls are TRBV11-2 and TRBJ2-3; possibly TRBD2 for D (6 bases). Trimming cost V 5 bases and J 6 bases, with 21 bases left between them. CDR1 SGHAT and CDR2 FQNNGV come from the germline V gene. The CDR3 contains 16 residues.

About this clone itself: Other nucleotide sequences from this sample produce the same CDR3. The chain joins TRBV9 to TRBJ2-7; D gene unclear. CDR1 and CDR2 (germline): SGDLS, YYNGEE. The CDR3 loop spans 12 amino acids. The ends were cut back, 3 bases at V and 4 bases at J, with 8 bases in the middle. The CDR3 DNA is TGTGCCAGCAGCGGCCCGTCTTACGAGCAGTACTTC. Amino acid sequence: CASSGPSYEQYF.

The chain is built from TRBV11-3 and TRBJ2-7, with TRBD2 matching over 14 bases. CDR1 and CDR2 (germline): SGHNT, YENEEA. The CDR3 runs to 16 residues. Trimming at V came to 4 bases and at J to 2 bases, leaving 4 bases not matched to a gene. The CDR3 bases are TGTGCCAGCAGCTCAGGGACTAGCGGGGGAGCCTACGAGCAGTACTTC. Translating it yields CASSSGTSGGAYEQYF.

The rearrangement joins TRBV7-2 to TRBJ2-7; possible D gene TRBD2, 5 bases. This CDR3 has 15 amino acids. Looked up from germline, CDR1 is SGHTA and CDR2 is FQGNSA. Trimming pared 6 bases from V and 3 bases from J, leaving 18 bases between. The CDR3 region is CASRIEVASHYEQYF. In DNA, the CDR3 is TGTGCCAGCAGGATAGAAGTGGCTAGCCACTACGAGCAGTACTTC.

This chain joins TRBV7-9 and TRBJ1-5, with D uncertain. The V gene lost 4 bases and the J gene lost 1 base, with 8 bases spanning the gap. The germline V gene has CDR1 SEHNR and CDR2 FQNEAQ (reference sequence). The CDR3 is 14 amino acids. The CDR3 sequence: CASSSGASNQPQHF. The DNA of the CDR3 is TGTGCCAGCAGCTCGGGAGCCAGCAATCAGCCCCAGCATTTT.

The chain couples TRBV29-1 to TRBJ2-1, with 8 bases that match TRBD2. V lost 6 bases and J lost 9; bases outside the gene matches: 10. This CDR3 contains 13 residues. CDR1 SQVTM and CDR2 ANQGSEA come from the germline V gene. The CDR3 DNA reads TGCAGCGTGCATCCGGGACTAGACGGTGAGCAGTTCTTC. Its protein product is CSVHPGLDGEQFF.

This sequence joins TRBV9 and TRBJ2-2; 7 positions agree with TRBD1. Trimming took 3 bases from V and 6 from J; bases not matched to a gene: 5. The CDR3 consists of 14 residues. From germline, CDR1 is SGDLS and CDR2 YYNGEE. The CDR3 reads CASSGNRGPGELFF. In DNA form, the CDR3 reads TGTGCCAGCAGCGGTAACAGGGGCCCCGGGGAGCTGTTTTTT.